Described below is a single T cell receptor beta chain sequence and its context. The germline V gene has CDR1 LNHDA and CDR2 SQIVND (reference sequence). The CDR3 is made up of 13 amino acids. With 6 bases removed from V and 8 bases from J, the gap between germline ends came to 16 bases. The data stem from a study of blood T cell repertoires in COVID-19. On the study more broadly: Collection of acute and convalescent COVID-19 samples took place in the United States, Italy and Spain. T cells, B-cell-depleted T cells, or PBMCs provided the cDNA or gDNA that served as material.

The data were produced by immunoSEQ multiplex PCR, yet TCRdb's version contains in-frame clones alone and is incomplete. The sample lists around 250,000 clones, 80% to 90% occurring once. What was sequenced was peripheral blood. The source is a man aged 60-69 years with acute or convalescent COVID-19. The V gene is TRBV19, the J gene TRBJ1-1; D remains ambiguous. This chain's CDR3 is CASSPSLLLEAFF. As DNA, the CDR3 is TGTGCCAGTAGCCCTAGCCTACTTTTAGAAGCTTTCTTT.